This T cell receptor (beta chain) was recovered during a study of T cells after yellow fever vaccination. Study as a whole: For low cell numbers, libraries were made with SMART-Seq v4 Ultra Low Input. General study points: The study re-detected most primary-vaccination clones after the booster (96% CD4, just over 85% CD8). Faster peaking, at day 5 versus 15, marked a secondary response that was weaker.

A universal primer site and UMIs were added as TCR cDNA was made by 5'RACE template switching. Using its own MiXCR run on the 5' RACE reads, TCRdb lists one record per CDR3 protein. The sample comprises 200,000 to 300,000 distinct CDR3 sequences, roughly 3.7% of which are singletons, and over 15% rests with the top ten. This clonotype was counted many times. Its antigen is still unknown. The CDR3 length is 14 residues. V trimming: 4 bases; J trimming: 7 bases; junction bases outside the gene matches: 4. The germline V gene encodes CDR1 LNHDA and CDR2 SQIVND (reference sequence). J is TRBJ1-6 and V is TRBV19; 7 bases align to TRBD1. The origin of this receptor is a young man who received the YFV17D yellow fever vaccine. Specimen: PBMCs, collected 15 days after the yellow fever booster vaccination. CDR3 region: CASSTPGQNSPLHF. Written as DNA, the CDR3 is TGTGCCAGTAGTACACCGGGACAGAATTCACCCCTCCACTTT.